These 2 T cell receptor beta chains came from one sample sequenced in a study of cytomegalovirus exposure and HLA in healthy donors. Primers for the PCR totalled 60 Vbeta and 13 Jbeta. Data came from immunoSEQ multiplex PCR; TCRdb stores just in-frame clones and leaves some out. Of approximately 100,000 clones listed, about 80% are singletons. The sequenced sample consisted of PBMCs. These receptor sequences come from a woman between 45 and 60 years old in good health and CMV-seropositive.

This clone was observed once. This chain joins TRBV6-5 and TRBJ1-2; D is uncertain. The germline V gene encodes CDR1 MNHEY and CDR2 SVGAGI. The CDR3 has 15 residues. Deletions cut 6 bases from V and 5 bases from J, with 19 bases between. CDR3 in DNA: TGTGCCAGCAGGCCTACTTCCAGGTCACCATATGGCTACACCTTC. This sequence encodes CASRPTSRSPYGYTF.

This rearrangement joins TRBV2 to TRBJ1-4, with a tentative D call TRBD1 (6 bases). The CDR3 has 13 residues. Germline V gene lookup returns CDR1 SNHLY and CDR2 FYNNEI. The V and J ends lost 7 bases and 8 bases respectively, with 14 bases between them. The CDR3 region is CASTRQALEKLFF. The CDR3, as DNA: TGTGCCAGCACGCGACAGGCCCTGGAAAAACTGTTTTTT.